The following is a T cell receptor (beta chain) sequence with its context. The antigen remains unidentified. The conserved phenylalanine or tryptophan is not found at the CDR3 terminus, so this likely reflects a read error. The data stem from a study of post-analysis software for immune sequencing data. Study details: The disease courses covered relapsing-remitting, secondary progressive and progressive-relapsing multiple sclerosis. Findings and caveats of the study: Samples sharing a preparation batch grouped tightly together when assessed by F measure. Four or five TRBV segments, TRBV5-6, TRBV5-1 and TRBV20-1 among them, were found more frequent in patients than controls. Multiple sclerosis patients had significantly lower normalized Chao1 diversity than controls.

V was clipped by 5 bases and J by 7 bases, with 15 bases between them. The germline CDR1 and CDR2 sequences are PRHDT and FYEKMQ (reference sequence). There are 13 residues in the CDR3. Prepared TCR beta cDNA libraries contained unique molecular identifiers. T cells numbering about 0.9 to 10 million yielded cDNA molecules that totaled roughly 500,000. TCRdb re-called the PCR reads with MiXCR, one entry per CDR3 protein. The sample carries about 400,000 distinct CDR3 sequences, around 33% recorded once. Sequencing was carried out using blood. The gene calls are TRBV13 and TRBJ2-7; weak D call: TRBD2 (6 bases). This TCR derives from a girl aged 10 to 17 with multiple sclerosis. The CDR3 DNA follows: TGTGCCAGCAGCCCCCGGGGAGGTGTAGAGCAGTACTGC. The encoded protein is CASSPRGGVEQYC.